This T cell receptor beta chain emerged from a study of blood T cell repertoires in COVID-19. Study context: Samples representing acute and convalescent COVID-19 were sourced from the United States, Italy and Spain.

Sequencing used immunoSEQ multiplex PCR; TCRdb keeps in-frame clones, though not all of them. The repertoire holds roughly 180,000 clones, with about 85% as singletons. Germline CDR1 and CDR2: MNHEY and SVGAGI. There are 11 residues in the CDR3. V was shortened by 8 bases and J by 0 bases, with 4 bases between the two germline ends. This clone was seen once. Source material: peripheral blood. The sequence came from a woman between 45 and 60 years old with COVID-19, enrolled during active disease. The chain is built from TRBV6-5 and TRBJ1-1; D remains unclear. CDR3 protein: CASHMNTEAFF. The CDR3 coding sequence is TGTGCCAGCCACATGAACACTGAAGCTTTCTTT.